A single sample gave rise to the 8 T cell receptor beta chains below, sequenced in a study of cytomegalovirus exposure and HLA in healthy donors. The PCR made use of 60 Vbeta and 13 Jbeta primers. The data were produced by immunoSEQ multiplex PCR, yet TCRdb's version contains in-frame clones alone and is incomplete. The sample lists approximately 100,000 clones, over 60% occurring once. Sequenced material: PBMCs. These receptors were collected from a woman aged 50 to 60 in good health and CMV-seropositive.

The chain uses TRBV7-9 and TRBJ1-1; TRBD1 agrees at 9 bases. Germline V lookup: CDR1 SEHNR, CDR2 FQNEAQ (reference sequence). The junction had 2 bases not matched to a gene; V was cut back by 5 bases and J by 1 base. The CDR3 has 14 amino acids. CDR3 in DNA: TGTGCCAGCAGCCCGACAGGGGGGAACACTGAAGCTTTCTTT. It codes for CASSPTGGNTEAFF.

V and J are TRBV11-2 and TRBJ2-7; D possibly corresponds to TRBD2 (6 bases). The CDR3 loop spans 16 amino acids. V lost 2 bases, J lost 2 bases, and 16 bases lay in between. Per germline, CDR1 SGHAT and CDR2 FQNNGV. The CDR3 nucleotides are TGTGCCAGCAGCTTATCAGGAGGGACGACCACCTACGAGCAGTACTTC. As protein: CASSLSGGTTTYEQYF.

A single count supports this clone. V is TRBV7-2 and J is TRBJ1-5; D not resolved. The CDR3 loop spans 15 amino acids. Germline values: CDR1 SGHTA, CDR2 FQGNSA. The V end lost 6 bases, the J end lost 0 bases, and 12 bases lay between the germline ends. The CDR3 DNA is TGTGCCAGCAGGGCCGTGCATCTTAGCAATCAGCCCCAGCATTTT. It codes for CASRAVHLSNQPQHF.

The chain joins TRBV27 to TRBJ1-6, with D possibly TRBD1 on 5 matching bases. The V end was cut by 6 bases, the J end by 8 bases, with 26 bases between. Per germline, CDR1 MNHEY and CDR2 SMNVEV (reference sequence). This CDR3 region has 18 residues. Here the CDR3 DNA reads TGTGCCAGCAGGTCACAGGTCGGTGCCAAAACCATCGATTCACCCCTCCACTTT. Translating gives CASRSQVGAKTIDSPLHF.

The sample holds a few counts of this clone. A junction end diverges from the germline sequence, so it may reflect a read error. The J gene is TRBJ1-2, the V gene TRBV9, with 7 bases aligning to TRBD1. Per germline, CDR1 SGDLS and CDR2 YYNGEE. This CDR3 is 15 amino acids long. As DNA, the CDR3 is TGTGCCAGCAGCGTGGAGGAGGGGGCTAAATATGGCTACACCTTC. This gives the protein CASSVEEGAKYGYTF.

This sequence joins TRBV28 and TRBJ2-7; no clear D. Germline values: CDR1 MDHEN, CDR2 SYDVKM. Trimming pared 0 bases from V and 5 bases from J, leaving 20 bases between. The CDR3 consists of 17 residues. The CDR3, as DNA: TGTGCCAGCAGTTTATGGACTTCTGGAGCCGCCCCCGACGAGCAGTACTTC. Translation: CASSLWTSGAAPDEQYF. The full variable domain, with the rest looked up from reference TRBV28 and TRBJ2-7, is DVKVTQSSRYLVKRTGEKVFLECVQDMDHENMFWYRQDPGLGLRLIYFSYDVKMKEKGDIPEGYSVSREKKERFSLILESASTNQTSMYLCASSLWTSGAAPDEQYFGPGTRLTVT.

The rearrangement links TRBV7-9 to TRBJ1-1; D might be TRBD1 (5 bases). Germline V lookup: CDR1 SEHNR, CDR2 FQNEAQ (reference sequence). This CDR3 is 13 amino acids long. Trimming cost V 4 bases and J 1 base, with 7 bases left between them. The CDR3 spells CASSSGGNTEAFF. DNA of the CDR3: TGTGCCAGCAGCTCCGGGGGGAACACTGAAGCTTTCTTT.

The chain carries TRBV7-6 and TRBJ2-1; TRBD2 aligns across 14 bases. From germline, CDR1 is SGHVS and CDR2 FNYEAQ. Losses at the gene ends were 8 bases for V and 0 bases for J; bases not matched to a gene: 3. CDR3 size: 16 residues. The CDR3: CASGTSGGHSYNEQFF. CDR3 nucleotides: TGTGCCAGCGGGACTAGCGGGGGCCACTCCTACAATGAGCAGTTCTTC.